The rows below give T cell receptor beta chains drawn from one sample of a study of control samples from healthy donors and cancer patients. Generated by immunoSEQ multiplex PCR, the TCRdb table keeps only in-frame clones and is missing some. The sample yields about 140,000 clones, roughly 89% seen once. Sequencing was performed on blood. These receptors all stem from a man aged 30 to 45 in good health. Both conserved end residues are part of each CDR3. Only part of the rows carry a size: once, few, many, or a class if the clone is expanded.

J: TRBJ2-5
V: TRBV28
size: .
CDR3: CASGGREGVETQYF

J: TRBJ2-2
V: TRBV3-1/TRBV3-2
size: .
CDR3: CASSQASGGWTGELFF

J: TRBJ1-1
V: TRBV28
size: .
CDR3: CASSKPGPVTEAFF

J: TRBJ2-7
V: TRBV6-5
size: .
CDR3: CASRRDSASSYEQYF

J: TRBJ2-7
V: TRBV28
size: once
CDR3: CASSFFTGGTEYEQYF

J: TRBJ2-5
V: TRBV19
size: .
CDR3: CASSMTKRTGQETQYF

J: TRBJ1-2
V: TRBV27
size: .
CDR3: CASSLTPGTENGYTF

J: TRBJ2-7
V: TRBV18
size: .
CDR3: CASSPNRAGYEQYF

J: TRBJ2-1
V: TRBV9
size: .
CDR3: CASSGRGEQFF

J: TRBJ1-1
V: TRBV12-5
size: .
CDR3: CASGFPDRQAFF

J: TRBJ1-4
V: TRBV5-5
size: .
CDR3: CASSLFGGVGEKLFF

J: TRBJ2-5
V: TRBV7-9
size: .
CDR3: CASSSQHETQYF

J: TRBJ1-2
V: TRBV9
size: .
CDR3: CASSPRTGGDPFYGYTF

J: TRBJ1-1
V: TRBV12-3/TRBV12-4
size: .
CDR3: CASVTRGNTEAFF

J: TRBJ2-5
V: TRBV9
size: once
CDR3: CASSVEGLSGVYQETQYF

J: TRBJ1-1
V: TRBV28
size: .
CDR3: CASSLAGQGMNTEAFF

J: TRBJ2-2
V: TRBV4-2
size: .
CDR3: CASSRSGKNTGELFF

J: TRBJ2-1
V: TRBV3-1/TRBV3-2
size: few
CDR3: CASSQILADTYNEQFF

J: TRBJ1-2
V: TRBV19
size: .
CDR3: CASKPTSGSNYGYTF

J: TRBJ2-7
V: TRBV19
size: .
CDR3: CASSAGKGAHYEQYF

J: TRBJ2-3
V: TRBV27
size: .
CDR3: CASSSPGLAGKGRYTQYF

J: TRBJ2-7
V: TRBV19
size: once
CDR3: CASSWGTLNEQYF

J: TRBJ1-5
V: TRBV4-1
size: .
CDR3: CASSHGYHQPQHF

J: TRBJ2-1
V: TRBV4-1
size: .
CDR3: CASSQAVTQSGAYNEQFF

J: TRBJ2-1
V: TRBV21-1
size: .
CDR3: CASSTPSGSTVHEQFF

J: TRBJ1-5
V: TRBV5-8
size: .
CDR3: CASSLYAGQPQHF

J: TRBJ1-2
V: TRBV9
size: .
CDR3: CASSGTGNGRSYGYTF

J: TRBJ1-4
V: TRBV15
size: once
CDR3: CATNKGTDRGANEKLFF

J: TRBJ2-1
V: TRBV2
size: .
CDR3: CASVEQGDYNEQFF

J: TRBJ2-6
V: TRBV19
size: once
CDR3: CASSITGSGANVLTF

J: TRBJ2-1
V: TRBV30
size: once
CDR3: CAWNAIGPYNEQFF

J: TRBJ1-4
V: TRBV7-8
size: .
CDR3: CASSLVVRGATNEKLFF

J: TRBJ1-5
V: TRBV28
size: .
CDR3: CASSLPHQPQHF

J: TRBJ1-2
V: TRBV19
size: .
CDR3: CASSIGAGNYGYTF

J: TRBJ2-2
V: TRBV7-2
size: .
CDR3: CASSFRGTGELFF

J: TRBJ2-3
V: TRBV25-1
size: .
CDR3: CASSEFTGSSTDTQYF

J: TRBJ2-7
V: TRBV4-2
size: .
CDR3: CASSQGGSSDEQYF

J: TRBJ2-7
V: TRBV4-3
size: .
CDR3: CASSQGASGSSSSYEQYF

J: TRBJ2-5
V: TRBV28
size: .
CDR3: CASSLGTGGLETQYF

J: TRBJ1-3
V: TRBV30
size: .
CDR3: CAWNPYNLQYSGNTIYF

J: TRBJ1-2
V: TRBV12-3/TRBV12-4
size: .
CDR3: CASRPGNNYGYTF

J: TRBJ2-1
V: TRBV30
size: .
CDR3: CAWSSGRRGEQFF